This T cell receptor (beta chain) was captured by sequencing in a study of cytomegalovirus exposure and HLA in healthy donors. Looking at the study overall: Falling in the Caucasian-associated ancestry cluster were roughly 80% of some 400 genotyped donors.

On this clone itself: The antigen remains undetermined.

The germline V and J ends were trimmed by 6 bases and 4 bases, with 15 bases remaining between them. Germline values: CDR1 LNHDA, CDR2 SQIVND (reference sequence). The CDR3 has 14 amino acids. Study observations and caveats: Donors belonging to an Asian-associated ancestry cluster reportedly showed fewer N-insertions in productive TCRs than the approximately 670-donor mean, according to what a later analysis found.

The PCR was carried out with 60 Vbeta primers and 13 Jbeta primers. This table comes from immunoSEQ multiplex PCR, and its TCRdb copy is limited to in-frame clones, with some not included. The sample includes tens of thousands of clones, more than 85% of them seen just once. The sample taken for sequencing was PBMCs. The clonotype was recovered from a woman aged 18 to 35 in good health and CMV-seronegative. The chain employs TRBV19 and TRBJ1-2; tentatively, D is TRBD1 (5 bases). This chain's CDR3 is CASSSRRGTYGYTF. CDR3 nucleotide sequence: TGTGCCAGTAGCTCCCGGCGGGGGACCTATGGCTACACCTTC.